This entry concerns a single T cell receptor beta chain. Its antigen is not identified. This record belongs to a study of identical twins. Study-wide points: Invariant T cells like MAIT and iNKT could partly confound the zero-insertion analyses. Alpha sequences out of frame and shared by twins had excess low generation probability. A cross-sectional statistical analysis, not follow-up of the same donors, supported the conclusions.

J gave up 9 bases and V 0 bases, and 11 bases lay outside the gene matches. Germline CDR1 and CDR2: SGDLS and YYNGEE. The CDR3 sequence is 16 residues long. Each CDR3 protein gets one entry after TCRdb re-called the 5' RACE reads with MiXCR. The table shows under 250,000 distinct CDR3 sequences, with more than 6.5% occurring only once. The same data also went into a second study, on yellow fever vaccine responses in identical twins.

The specimen was memory (CD45RO+) T cells sorted from blood. This TCR derives from a woman younger than 35 in good health. J is TRBJ2-1 and V is TRBV9; TRBD2 matches at 8 bases. In DNA form, the CDR3 reads TGTGCCAGCAGCGTAGAAACTAGCGGAGCCGGGGGTGAGCAGTTCTTC. Translated: CASSVETSGAGGEQFF. Supplemented by reference TRBV9 and TRBJ2-1, the full variable domain reads DSGVTQTPKHLITATGQRVTLRCSPRSGDLSVYWYQQSLDQGLQFLIQYYNGEERAKGNILERFSAQQFPDLHSELNLSSLELGDSALYFCASSVETSGAGGEQFFGPGTRLTVL.